These 10 T cell receptor beta chains were sequenced from one sample in a study of blood T cell repertoires in COVID-19. The table came from immunoSEQ multiplex PCR; TCRdb's copy has only in-frame clones and leaves some out. The sample yields 650,000 to 800,000 clones, 70% to 90% seen once. The sample comprised peripheral blood. These receptors were collected from a woman aged 18-29 years with acute or convalescent COVID-19.

This clone has a single count. J is TRBJ1-1 and V is TRBV18; TRBD1 matches 7 bases. J lost 9 bases, V lost 8 bases, and 12 bases had no gene match. Per germline, CDR1 KGHSH and CDR2 LQKENI. CDR3 length: 13 amino acids. CDR3 DNA: TGTGCCAGCCACTTGGGGCAGGGGGTACAAGCTTTCTTT. Protein product: CASHLGQGVQAFF.

The chain combines TRBV3-1 (or the pseudogene TRBV3-2) with TRBJ2-5, with TRBD1 identical over 8 bases. Looked up from germline, CDR1 is LGHDT and CDR2 is YNNKEL (reference sequence). The V segment lost 0 bases and the J segment 3 bases; nucleotides outside the gene matches: 6. This CDR3 is 16 amino acids long. CDR3 DNA sequence: TGTGCCAGCAGCCAAGAGGGGACAGGCTACAAAGAGACCCAGTACTTC. Translation gives CASSQEGTGYKETQYF.

V gene TRBV11-2 combines with J gene TRBJ2-7; D is ambiguous. The CDR3 is 15 residues long. Germline V CDR1 and CDR2: SGHAT, FQNNGV. Trimming stripped 1 base from V and 4 bases from J, with 14 bases between. The CDR3 is CASSLGGGSGYEQYF. The DNA for the CDR3 is TGTGCCAGCAGCTTAGGCGGCGGCTCTGGGTACGAGCAGTACTTC.

In regard to this clone: The same CDR3 can be traced to other DNA sequences in this sample. This sequence joins TRBV28 and TRBJ1-1, with 10 bases lining up with TRBD1. Losses at the gene ends were 5 bases for V and 7 bases for J; bases not matched to a gene: 7. CDR1 MDHEN and CDR2 SYDVKM come from the germline V gene. The CDR3 spans 14 residues. The CDR3 sequence: CASSSRDRGNEAFF. The CDR3 DNA reads TGTGCCAGCAGTAGCCGGGACAGGGGAAATGAAGCTTTCTTT.

This chain uses TRBV6-4 with TRBJ1-1; D ambiguous. The germline V gene encodes CDR1 MRHNA and CDR2 SNTAGT. The length of the CDR3 is 13 residues. The ends were cut back, 4 bases at V and 4 bases at J, with 10 bases in the middle. The CDR3, as DNA: TGTGCCAGCAGTGTTGAGGGAGGCACTGAAGCTTTCTTT. It is translated as CASSVEGGTEAFF.

The chain joins TRBV6-5 to TRBJ1-5; D remains unclear. V lost 4 bases and J lost 7, with 11 bases in between. Germline V CDR1 and CDR2: MNHEY, SVGAGI. The CDR3 extends over 13 amino acids. The CDR3 region has the DNA TGTGCCAGCAGTTCCCTCCCGGGGCAGCCCCAGCATTTT. Translated, it gives CASSSLPGQPQHF.

This clone came up once. The chain employs TRBV29-1 and TRBJ1-2, with 9 bases identical to TRBD1. This CDR3 has 15 amino acids. The V and J ends lost 4 bases and 5 bases, in that order; junction bases with no gene match: 11. CDR1 and CDR2 (germline): SQVTM, ANQGSEA. The CDR3 DNA is TGCAGCGTTGTTGACAGGGGGGAGGAAAAATATGGCTACACCTTC. Protein product: CSVVDRGEEKYGYTF.

This chain connects TRBV11-2 to TRBJ2-2; 7 bases agree with TRBD2. V was clipped by 11 bases and J by 0 bases; unmatched bases: 3. The germline CDR1 and CDR2 sequences are SGHAT and FQNNGV. The CDR3 extends over 13 amino acids. The CDR3 nucleotides read TGTGCCGCTGGGACTACGAACACCGGGGAGCTGTTTTTT. Protein product: CAAGTTNTGELFF.

The chain uses TRBV6-5 and TRBJ1-5; the match to TRBD1 covers 7 bases. Germline CDR1 reads MNHEY; CDR2 reads SVGAGI. J lost 4 bases, V lost 6 bases, and 3 bases had no gene match. The CDR3 contains 13 residues. CDR3: CASSLQGNQPQHF. For the CDR3, the DNA is TGTGCCAGCAGCCTACAGGGGAATCAGCCCCAGCATTTT.

This sequence joins TRBV3-1 (or the pseudogene TRBV3-2) and TRBJ1-1, with TRBD1 matching over 7 bases. Germline assignment: CDR1 LGHDT and CDR2 YNNKEL (reference sequence). Losses at the gene ends were 0 bases for V and 4 bases for J; bases not matched to a gene: 8. This CDR3 is built from 16 residues. As DNA, the CDR3 is TGTGCCAGCAGCCAAGATGGGTGGAGGGGGCCCACTGAAGCTTTCTTT. Residues: CASSQDGWRGPTEAFF.